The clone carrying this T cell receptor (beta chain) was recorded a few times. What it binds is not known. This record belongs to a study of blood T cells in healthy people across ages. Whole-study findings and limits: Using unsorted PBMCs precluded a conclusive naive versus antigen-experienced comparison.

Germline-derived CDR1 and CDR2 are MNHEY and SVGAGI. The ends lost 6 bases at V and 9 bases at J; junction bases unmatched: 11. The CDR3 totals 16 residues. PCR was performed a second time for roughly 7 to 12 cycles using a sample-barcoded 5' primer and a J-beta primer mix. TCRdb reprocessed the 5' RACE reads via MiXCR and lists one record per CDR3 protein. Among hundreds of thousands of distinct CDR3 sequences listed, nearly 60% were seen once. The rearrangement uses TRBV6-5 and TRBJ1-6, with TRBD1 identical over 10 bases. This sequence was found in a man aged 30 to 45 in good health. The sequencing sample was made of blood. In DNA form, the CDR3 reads TGTGCCAGCAGCCTTCGACAGGGGGCTGTGGGTTCACCCCTCCACTTT. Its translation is CASSLRQGAVGSPLHF.